This T cell receptor (beta chain) was recovered during a study of shared clonotypes between healthy human individuals. Overall study findings and caveats: Between a handful of donors, naive CD4 clonotypes were shared at a level of about 5%. Compared with clonotypes that all four donors shared, non-shared clonotypes had lower generation probabilities. Larger estimated richness was generally seen in naive subsets than in memory subsets.

The CDR3 loop spans 15 amino acids. V was shortened by 0 bases and J by 10 bases, with 17 bases between the two germline ends. Germline values: CDR1 SGHRS, CDR2 YFSETQ. The table came from immunoSEQ multiplex PCR; TCRdb's copy has only in-frame clones and leaves some out. This table holds a few million clones, more than 85% found once. A note on this clone: The antigen is undetermined.

Naive CD45RA+ and memory CD45RA-negative subsets were split from CD4+ cells. The chain uses TRBV5-1 and TRBJ2-1, with D possibly matching TRBD1 (5 bases). The sequence was obtained from a man younger than 35 in good health. Some clones in this sample may be carry-over from other donors' samples. The sample was naive CD4+ T cells from PBMCs. This sample's subset: CD45RA+ positively selected. CDR3 nucleotide sequence: TGCGCCAGCAGCTTGGGAGGCAGGGCCTGGGGAGAGCAGTTCTTC. Translating gives CASSLGGRAWGEQFF.